A selection of T cell receptor beta chains follows, all from one sample in a study of molecular identifiers for immune sequencing clone quantification. TCRdb recomputed calls from the PCR reads with MiXCR, one row per CDR3 protein. The sample contains 8,500 to 11,000 distinct CDR3 sequences, 15% to 20% of which appear only once. Source material: naive CD8+ T cells from blood, with Jurkat cell RNA spiked in. These TCRs come from a human donor in good health. Some libraries in this study had Jurkat cell RNA spiked in. The CDR3 runs from the conserved cysteine through the conserved F or W. Fields, in order: CDR3 DNA, CDR3 protein, D gene, J gene, clone size, V gene. A D gene is named only where the DNA matches it firmly. Part of the rows lack a size; the others show once, few, many or a class for expanded clones.

CDR3 DNA: TGTGCCAGTAGTAGCAGGACAGGGCAGCTAGCGGGACAATACGAGCAGTACTTC
CDR3 protein: CASSSRTGQLAGQYEQYF
D gene: .
J gene: TRBJ2-7
clone size: few
V gene: TRBV19

CDR3 DNA: TGTGCCAGCAGCTTCGGTACAGGGTCAGGGGATCAGCCCCAGCATTTT
CDR3 protein: CASSFGTGSGDQPQHF
D gene: .
J gene: TRBJ1-5
clone size: many
V gene: TRBV5-5

CDR3 DNA: TGTGCCAGCAGTCAGCTACGGACAGTGGCGGGCGAGCAGTACTTC
CDR3 protein: CASSQLRTVAGEQYF
D gene: .
J gene: TRBJ2-7
clone size: few
V gene: TRBV27

CDR3 DNA: TGTGCCAGCAGCTTAGGGAGCGGGCCCGGGGAGCTGTTTTTT
CDR3 protein: CASSLGSGPGELFF
D gene: .
J gene: TRBJ2-2
clone size: few
V gene: TRBV7-6

CDR3 DNA: TGTGCCAGCAGAAGACAAGGGGAGGAGACCCAGTACTTC
CDR3 protein: CASRRQGEETQYF
D gene: .
J gene: TRBJ2-5
clone size: few
V gene: TRBV2

CDR3 DNA: TGTGCCAGCAGCAGGGGGACAGCGGATCATGGCTACACCTTC
CDR3 protein: CASSRGTADHGYTF
D gene: TRBD1
J gene: TRBJ1-2
clone size: many
V gene: TRBV7-8

CDR3 DNA: TGTGCCAGTAGTCCTCGGACAGGGGAGGATGAAAAACTGTTTTTT
CDR3 protein: CASSPRTGEDEKLFF
D gene: TRBD1
J gene: TRBJ1-4
clone size: medium-sized
V gene: TRBV19

CDR3 DNA: TGTGCCAGCGGGACAGGGTCGTCCTACGAGCAGTACTTC
CDR3 protein: CASGTGSSYEQYF
D gene: TRBD1
J gene: TRBJ2-7
clone size: many
V gene: TRBV13

CDR3 DNA: TGCGCCAGCAGCTTGGGGACAGGGCCCTACGAGCAGTACTTC
CDR3 protein: CASSLGTGPYEQYF
D gene: TRBD1
J gene: TRBJ2-7
clone size: many
V gene: TRBV5-1

CDR3 DNA: TGTGCCATCAGTGGTGGTGGGGTCCGGGGCACAGATACGCAGTATTTT
CDR3 protein: CAISGGGVRGTDTQYF
D gene: .
J gene: TRBJ2-3
clone size: many
V gene: TRBV10-3

CDR3 DNA: TGTGCCTGGAGTGTAACGAGCTCCTACAATGAGCAGTTCTTC
CDR3 protein: CAWSVTSSYNEQFF
D gene: .
J gene: TRBJ2-1
clone size: medium-sized
V gene: TRBV30

CDR3 DNA: TGTGCCAGCAGCTTATATATAATGGTAGCAGGGTCGGGGACAGATACGCAGTATTTT
CDR3 protein: CASSLYIMVAGSGTDTQYF
D gene: .
J gene: TRBJ2-3
clone size: many
V gene: TRBV11-2

CDR3 DNA: TGTGCCAGCAGCTTTCCCGGACTAGCGGGAGGTCCTGAGACCCAGTACTTC
CDR3 protein: CASSFPGLAGGPETQYF
D gene: TRBD2
J gene: TRBJ2-5
clone size: many
V gene: TRBV13

CDR3 DNA: TGTGCCAGCAGCTTTGATGGGGGGACAGATACGCAGTATTTT
CDR3 protein: CASSFDGGTDTQYF
D gene: .
J gene: TRBJ2-3
clone size: medium-sized
V gene: TRBV11-2

CDR3 DNA: TGTGCCAGCAGTCCTTTCCTTACCTCGACATCTGAGGGCATTCAGTACTTC
CDR3 protein: CASSPFLTSTSEGIQYF
D gene: .
J gene: TRBJ2-4
clone size: medium-sized
V gene: TRBV6-1

CDR3 DNA: TGTGCCAGCGCCTTAACCGCCAAAAACATTCAGTACTTC
CDR3 protein: CASALTAKNIQYF
D gene: .
J gene: TRBJ2-4
clone size: medium-sized
V gene: TRBV27

CDR3 DNA: TGTGCCAGCCGATTTACAGGGGCGAGGAATGAGCAGTTCTTC
CDR3 protein: CASRFTGARNEQFF
D gene: TRBD1
J gene: TRBJ2-1
clone size: medium-sized
V gene: TRBV28

CDR3 DNA: TGCAGTGCTAGGGAACCGCGGGGCCTCTACAATGAGCAGTTCTTC
CDR3 protein: CSAREPRGLYNEQFF
D gene: .
J gene: TRBJ2-1
clone size: many
V gene: TRBV20-1

CDR3 DNA: TGTGCCAGCAGCCCGGGGGGTGAGGCCTACGAGCAGTACTTC
CDR3 protein: CASSPGGEAYEQYF
D gene: TRBD2
J gene: TRBJ2-7
clone size: many
V gene: TRBV11-1

CDR3 DNA: TGCGCCAGCAGCCAAGATATAGGGACTAGCGGTTACAATGAGCAGTTCTTC
CDR3 protein: CASSQDIGTSGYNEQFF
D gene: TRBD2
J gene: TRBJ2-1
clone size: .
V gene: TRBV4-3

CDR3 DNA: TGTGCCACCCGGCCCCGGGGGATAAGCGAGCAGTACTTC
CDR3 protein: CATRPRGISEQYF
D gene: .
J gene: TRBJ2-7
clone size: medium-sized
V gene: TRBV25-1